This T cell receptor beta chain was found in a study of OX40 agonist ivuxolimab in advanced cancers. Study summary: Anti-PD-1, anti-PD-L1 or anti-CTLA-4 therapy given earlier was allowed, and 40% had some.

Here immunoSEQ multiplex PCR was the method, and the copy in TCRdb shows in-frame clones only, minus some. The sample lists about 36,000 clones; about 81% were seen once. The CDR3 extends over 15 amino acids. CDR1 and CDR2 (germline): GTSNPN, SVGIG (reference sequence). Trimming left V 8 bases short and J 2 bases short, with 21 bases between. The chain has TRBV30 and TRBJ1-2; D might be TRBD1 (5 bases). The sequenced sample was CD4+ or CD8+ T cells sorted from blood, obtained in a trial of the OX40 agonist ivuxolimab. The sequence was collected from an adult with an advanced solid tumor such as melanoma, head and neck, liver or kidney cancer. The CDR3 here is CAGQDAGRGNYGYTF. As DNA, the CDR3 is TGTGCCGGTCAGGACGCGGGACGCGGGAACTATGGCTACACCTTC.